This is a list of T cell receptor beta chains from one sample in a study of T-cell memory formation after mild COVID-19. TCRdb ran MiXCR on the 5' RACE reads and lists one entry per CDR3 protein. The sample has around 300,000 distinct CDR3 sequences, around 13% seen once. The sequencing input was PBMCs or a T cell subset sorted from them (not recorded which). These receptors were obtained from a man aged 18-30 years who had mild COVID-19 (a few samples of this study predate the infection). Cell type and time point are not known. Both conserved end residues are trimmed from each CDR3. The order of the fields is V gene, D gene, CDR3 protein. D genes are given only for firm matches.

V gene: TRBV4-1; D gene: .; CDR3 protein: ASTSRAPGNTIY
V gene: TRBV7-3; D gene: .; CDR3 protein: ASSQGGGKETQY
V gene: TRBV7-8; D gene: .; CDR3 protein: ASSLGRTGGEKLF
V gene: TRBV7-2; D gene: TRBD2; CDR3 protein: ATSGLAGGQYNEQF
V gene: TRBV5-1; D gene: TRBD1; CDR3 protein: ASSSTGPETQY
V gene: TRBV7-2; D gene: .; CDR3 protein: ASSLVGFGNQPQH
V gene: TRBV15; D gene: TRBD2; CDR3 protein: ATSRDGASGDNEQF
V gene: TRBV20-1; D gene: TRBD1; CDR3 protein: SARTGPPYNEQF
V gene: TRBV20-1; D gene: .; CDR3 protein: SARDHGDYGYT
V gene: TRBV11-2; D gene: .; CDR3 protein: ASSEGVGTEAF
V gene: TRBV28; D gene: .; CDR3 protein: ASLGGLTEAF
V gene: TRBV7-2; D gene: .; CDR3 protein: ASSFGNSDNSPLH
V gene: TRBV10-3; D gene: .; CDR3 protein: AISETPETYGYT
V gene: TRBV12-3/TRBV12-4; D gene: .; CDR3 protein: ASSLYPGYEQY
V gene: TRBV5-6; D gene: .; CDR3 protein: ASSGTGTVNEKLF
V gene: TRBV10-3; D gene: .; CDR3 protein: AISSSSGNTIY
V gene: TRBV7-2; D gene: .; CDR3 protein: ASSLGGRFYGYT
V gene: TRBV7-2; D gene: TRBD2; CDR3 protein: ASSGTSGTETQY
V gene: TRBV23-1; D gene: .; CDR3 protein: ARVLLRGNSPLH
V gene: TRBV7-2; D gene: .; CDR3 protein: ASSSRAGNQPQH
V gene: TRBV20-1; D gene: .; CDR3 protein: SPELQETQY
V gene: TRBV4-3; D gene: TRBD2; CDR3 protein: ASSQASHSGLSTDTQY
V gene: TRBV10-1; D gene: .; CDR3 protein: ASSGRRGDTQY
V gene: TRBV7-2; D gene: .; CDR3 protein: ASSLSGGVAGETQY
V gene: TRBV12-3/TRBV12-4; D gene: .; CDR3 protein: ASGTRETQY
V gene: TRBV3-1; D gene: .; CDR3 protein: ASSQDRTGAPPKTQY
V gene: TRBV12-3/TRBV12-4; D gene: .; CDR3 protein: ASSFGSGLSSPLH
V gene: TRBV4-1; D gene: .; CDR3 protein: ASSQDFLWANEQF
V gene: TRBV28; D gene: .; CDR3 protein: ASSLLDGNNSPLH
V gene: TRBV3-1; D gene: TRBD2; CDR3 protein: ASSRGVPRLAVSETQY
V gene: TRBV20-1; D gene: TRBD2; CDR3 protein: SASGLAGGRTDTQY
V gene: TRBV11-3; D gene: .; CDR3 protein: ASSFSGVNEQF
V gene: TRBV9; D gene: TRBD2; CDR3 protein: ASSVSGGPLDEQF
V gene: TRBV20-1; D gene: .; CDR3 protein: SATRDPGPYGYT
V gene: TRBV9; D gene: TRBD2; CDR3 protein: ASTSGLAGGHTQY
V gene: TRBV6-5; D gene: .; CDR3 protein: ASSLGRSGGKLF
V gene: TRBV5-4; D gene: .; CDR3 protein: ASSVSGRGMNTEAF
V gene: TRBV5-4; D gene: .; CDR3 protein: ASSHLSTDTQY
V gene: TRBV3-2; D gene: .; CDR3 protein: ASSQGPSLAGAQETQY
V gene: TRBV25-1; D gene: TRBD1; CDR3 protein: ASSRDRGGNEQF
V gene: TRBV5-8; D gene: .; CDR3 protein: ASSFWRGDSGANVLT
V gene: TRBV12-3/TRBV12-4; D gene: TRBD1; CDR3 protein: ASTRDRGETQY
V gene: TRBV7-2; D gene: .; CDR3 protein: ASSFDRANTEAF
V gene: TRBV5-1; D gene: .; CDR3 protein: ASSLGSGAYEQF
V gene: TRBV4-1; D gene: TRBD1; CDR3 protein: ASSQAKGTDGETQY
V gene: TRBV12-3/TRBV12-4; D gene: TRBD1; CDR3 protein: ASSTNRGLSNQPQH
V gene: TRBV3-1; D gene: TRBD1; CDR3 protein: ASSQGQGRTDTQY
V gene: TRBV5-6; D gene: .; CDR3 protein: ASSLTGKASYEQY
V gene: TRBV28; D gene: TRBD1; CDR3 protein: ASSLASTGEETQY
V gene: TRBV5-1; D gene: .; CDR3 protein: ASSLRDGSLSAF
V gene: TRBV6-5; D gene: TRBD2; CDR3 protein: ASKVAGPYGNEQF
V gene: TRBV6-2/TRBV6-3; D gene: .; CDR3 protein: ASSYNSNTEAF
V gene: TRBV4-2; D gene: .; CDR3 protein: ASSQEEVGAGTRKTQY
V gene: TRBV27; D gene: TRBD1; CDR3 protein: ASTKTGNNGYT
V gene: TRBV12-3/TRBV12-4; D gene: .; CDR3 protein: ASRPSLSSGLNNEQF
V gene: TRBV27; D gene: .; CDR3 protein: ASRRTAYNSPLH
V gene: TRBV12-3/TRBV12-4; D gene: TRBD1; CDR3 protein: ASSTPTGGQGYT
V gene: TRBV7-9; D gene: TRBD1; CDR3 protein: ASNLRGKTGEASGNTIY
V gene: TRBV6-5; D gene: .; CDR3 protein: ASRGISGNTIY
V gene: TRBV7-8; D gene: TRBD2; CDR3 protein: ASTQRRLAGGRQY